A single sample is the source of the 5 T cell receptor beta chains below, sequenced in a study of TIL therapy for anti-PD-1-resistant metastatic lung cancer. The time point: pre-treatment sample, taken before nivolumab and TIL therapy. The libraries were made with immunoSEQ v3. Assay used: immunoSEQ multiplex PCR; TCRdb lists only in-frame clones, some missing. In the table there are 50,000 to 70,000 clones, about 81% of which are singletons. The specimen comprised blood, sampled at baseline. These TCRs come from a person between 25 and 79 years old with non-small cell lung cancer.

This clone was detected a few times. The chain uses TRBV5-1 and TRBJ2-2; 14 bases line up with TRBD2. This CDR3 is 18 amino acids long. V was clipped by 0 bases and J by 7 bases; unmatched bases: 8. Germline CDR1 SGHRS, CDR2 YFSETQ. DNA of the CDR3: TGCGCCAGCAGCTTGGGACTAGCGGGAGGGCCCTGGAGCGGGGAGCTGTTTTTT. Its protein product is CASSLGLAGGPWSGELFF.

This chain joins TRBV7-9 and TRBJ1-3; the D gene is possibly TRBD1 (6 bases). The germline V gene encodes CDR1 SEHNR and CDR2 FQNEAQ (reference sequence). The length of the CDR3 is 19 residues. The V and J ends lost 2 bases and 2 bases respectively, with 22 bases between them. The CDR3 loop reads CASSLSGTFRSVTGNTIYF. The DNA for the CDR3 is TGTGCCAGCAGCTTATCTGGGACATTTCGGAGCGTAACTGGAAACACCATATATTTT.

This CDR3 reads CASGTPPYNEQFF. Written as DNA, the CDR3 is TGTGCCAGCGGCACACCCCCCTACAATGAGCAGTTCTTC. The gene calls are TRBV25-1 and TRBJ2-1; D remains unclear. V lost 8 bases, J lost 2 bases, and 10 bases lay in between. There are 13 residues in the CDR3. Germline lookup yields CDR1 MGHDK and CDR2 SYGVNS.

The V and J genes are TRBV7-9 and TRBJ2-1; TRBD1 or TRBD2 may be the D gene (5 bases each). The CDR3 totals 16 residues. The germline gives CDR1 SEHNR, CDR2 FQNEAQ (reference sequence). Trimming pared 4 bases from V and 4 bases from J, leaving 17 bases between. CDR3 protein: CASSWPPGRSYNEQFF. Written as DNA, the CDR3 is TGTGCCAGCAGCTGGCCCCCGGGACGGAGTTACAATGAGCAGTTCTTC. The variable domain in full, completed from reference TRBV7-9 and TRBJ2-1, reads DTGVSQNPRHKITKRGQNVTFRCDPISEHNRLYWYRQTLGQGPEFLTYFQNEAQLEKSRLLSDRFSAERPKGSFSTLEIQRTEQGDSAMYLCASSWPPGRSYNEQFFGPGTRLTVL.

This clone showed up just a few times. J is TRBJ2-7 and V is TRBV7-9, with 10 bases lining up with TRBD2. Germline V lookup: CDR1 SEHNR, CDR2 FQNEAQ (reference sequence). V lost 5 bases, J lost 4 bases, and 8 bases stayed unmatched. CDR3 length: 15 amino acids. The CDR3 nucleotides are TGTGCCAGCAGCCCCGGTCTAGCGGGAGCATACGAGCAGTACTTC. Its translation is CASSPGLAGAYEQYF.